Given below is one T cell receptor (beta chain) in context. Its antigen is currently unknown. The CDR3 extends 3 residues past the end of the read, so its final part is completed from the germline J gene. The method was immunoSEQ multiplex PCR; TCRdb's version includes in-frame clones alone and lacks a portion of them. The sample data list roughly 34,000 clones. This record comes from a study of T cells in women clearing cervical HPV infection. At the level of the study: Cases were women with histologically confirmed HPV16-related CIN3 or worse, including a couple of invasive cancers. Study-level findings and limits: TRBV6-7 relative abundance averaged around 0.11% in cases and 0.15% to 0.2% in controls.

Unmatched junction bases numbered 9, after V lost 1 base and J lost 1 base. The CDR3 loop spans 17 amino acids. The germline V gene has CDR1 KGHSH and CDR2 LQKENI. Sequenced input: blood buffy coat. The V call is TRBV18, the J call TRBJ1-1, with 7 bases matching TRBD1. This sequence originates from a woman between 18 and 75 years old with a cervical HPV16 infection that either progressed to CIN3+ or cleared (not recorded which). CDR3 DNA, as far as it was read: TGTGCCAGCTCACCACTTGGCGCAGGGGGTCGGAACACTGAA. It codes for CASSPLGAGGRNTE. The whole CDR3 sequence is CASSPLGAGGRNTEAFF.